Listed below are T cell receptor beta chains from one sample, sequenced in a study of T cell repertoires in cytomegalovirus infection. TCRdb re-derived calls from the reads in MiXCR, one entry per CDR3 protein. The sample gives more than 150,000 distinct CDR3 sequences, roughly 19% of which show up once; 2.5% to 3% is in the top ten. The sample was PBMCs. Every receptor here comes from a human donor in good health (CMV status not recorded). Some clones in this sample may be carry-over from other donors' samples. The CDR3 runs from the conserved cysteine through the conserved F or W. The D gene is left open where the match is weak. Part of the rows lack a size; the others show once, few, many or a class for expanded clones.

TRBD2	.	TRBJ2-3	TRBV10-3	CAIRGGTGTDTQYF	TGTGCCATCCGGGGGGGGACGGGCACAGATACGCAGTATTTT
.	.	TRBJ2-1	TRBV12-3/TRBV12-4	CASSPGGLAGKNEQFF	TGTGCCAGCAGCCCTGGTGGACTGGCGGGAAAAAATGAGCAGTTCTTC
.	.	TRBJ1-2	TRBV7-2	CASSHSGGGRDYGDTF	TGTGCCAGCAGCCATAGCGGGGGGGGCAGGGACTATGGCGACACCTTC
.	few	TRBJ2-7	TRBV10-2	CASTRQITYEQYF	TGCGCCAGCACCCGACAGATTACCTACGAGCAGTACTTC
.	many	TRBJ2-1	TRBV12-3/TRBV12-4	CASSLGGGTVYNEQFF	TGTGCCAGCAGTTTAGGGGGCGGGACAGTATACAATGAGCAGTTCTTC
.	.	TRBJ2-2	TRBV19	CARSKRQVPTGELFF	TGTGCCAGAAGTAAAAGACAGGTTCCCACCGGGGAGCTGTTTTTT
TRBD2	.	TRBJ2-1	TRBV11-2	CASRPLAGVAHEQFF	TGTGCCAGCAGACCGCTAGCGGGGGTAGCCCATGAGCAGTTCTTC
.	few	TRBJ2-7	TRBV5-1	CASSLAGRRNYEQYF	TGCGCCAGCAGCTTGGCGGGACGGAGAAATTACGAGCAGTACTTC
.	once	TRBJ1-6	TRBV7-3	CASSSGTQGSPLHF	TGTGCCAGCAGTTCCGGGACCCAAGGGTCACCCCTCCACTTT
.	many	TRBJ1-2	TRBV7-2	CASSIGGHGYTF	TGTGCCAGCAGCATTGGAGGGCATGGCTACACCTTC
.	once	TRBJ2-7	TRBV5-1	CASSPDRIYEQYF	TGCGCCAGCAGCCCGGACAGAATCTACGAGCAGTACTTC
.	many	TRBJ2-5	TRBV7-2	CASSLRPTGETQYF	TGTGCCAGCAGCCTAAGGCCAACCGGAGAGACCCAGTACTTC
.	few	TRBJ2-2	TRBV12-3/TRBV12-4	CASRFKGPTSPGELFF	TGTGCCAGCAGGTTTAAGGGGCCGACGTCCCCCGGGGAGCTGTTTTTT
.	.	TRBJ1-1	TRBV5-1	CASSLAAMGGLGTEAFF	TGCGCCAGCAGCTTGGCTGCGATGGGGGGGCTTGGCACTGAAGCTTTCTTT
.	few	TRBJ1-2	TRBV5-4	CASSYITRRNYGYTF	TGTGCCAGCAGTTATATTACCAGGCGGAACTATGGCTACACCTTC
.	.	TRBJ1-5	TRBV23-1	CASSQSPNGGNQPQHF	TGCGCCAGCAGTCAATCCCCGAATGGGGGCAATCAGCCCCAGCATTTT
TRBD2	.	TRBJ2-1	TRBV11-2	CASSLEPAGGSGTNNEQFF	TGTGCCAGCAGCTTAGAGCCAGCGGGGGGATCAGGGACGAACAATGAGCAGTTCTTC
.	few	TRBJ2-2	TRBV2	CASSGNFAGELFF	TGTGCCAGCTCGGGGAATTTCGCCGGGGAGCTGTTTTTT
TRBD1	.	TRBJ1-6	TRBV7-8	CASSLRCPGQGGSNSPLHF	TGTGCCAGCAGCTTACGTTGTCCGGGACAGGGGGGGAGCAATTCACCCCTCCACTTT
.	many	TRBJ1-2	TRBV4-3	CASSHVQGDGGYTF	TGCGCCAGCAGCCATGTCCAGGGAGACGGTGGCTACACCTTC
TRBD1	.	TRBJ2-7	TRBV7-9	CASSSGQGYYF	TGTGCCAGCAGCTCGGGACAGGGTTACTACTTC
TRBD2	.	TRBJ2-7	TRBV28	CASSLTVGRVSQRDPSSSYEQYF	TGTGCCAGCAGTTTAACGGTGGGTCGGGTTTCTCAGCGGGACCCTTCGAGCTCCTACGAGCAGTACTTC
TRBD1	.	TRBJ2-7	TRBV6-1	CASSYGTAFYEQYF	TGTGCCAGCAGTTATGGGACAGCGTTTTACGAGCAGTACTTC
TRBD2	few	TRBJ2-2	TRBV24-1	CATSATGLAGVDTGELFF	TGTGCCACCAGTGCAACGGGACTAGCGGGAGTTGACACCGGGGAGCTGTTTTTT
TRBD1	.	TRBJ2-6	TRBV6-6	CASSSDRGLTGANVLTF	TGTGCCAGCAGTTCGGACAGGGGACTTACCGGGGCCAACGTCCTGACTTTC
.	.	TRBJ1-1	TRBV7-6	CASSLGKGPVNTEAFF	TGTGCCAGCAGCTTAGGGAAGGGACCGGTGAACACTGAAGCTTTCTTT
TRBD2	.	TRBJ2-3	TRBV7-8	CASSSRPSGRAKTQYF	TGTGCCAGCAGCTCCCGCCCTAGCGGGAGGGCCAAAACGCAGTATTTT
.	.	TRBJ2-3	TRBV29-1	CSVEMTDTQYF	TGCAGCGTTGAAATGACAGATACGCAGTATTTT
.	.	TRBJ1-1	TRBV6-2/TRBV6-3	CASSFLTENTEAFF	TGTGCCAGCAGTTTTCTCACAGAGAACACTGAAGCTTTCTTT
.	.	TRBJ2-1	TRBV4-2	CASSQRKGRGPYNEQFF	TGTGCCAGCAGCCAGCGCAAAGGGCGGGGGCCTTACAATGAGCAGTTCTTC
.	many	TRBJ2-3	TRBV20-1	CSAHRDPASTDTQYF	TGCAGTGCTCACCGGGACCCCGCTAGCACAGATACGCAGTATTTT
.	.	TRBJ1-1	TRBV6-5	CASTGRNTEAFF	TGTGCCAGCACCGGACGGAACACTGAAGCTTTCTTT
TRBD1	many	TRBJ2-7	TRBV7-2	CASSLGWDRVTGVEQYF	TGTGCCAGCAGCTTAGGATGGGACAGGGTAACGGGAGTTGAGCAGTACTTC
.	.	TRBJ1-1	TRBV5-6	CASSYEGFEAFF	TGTGCCAGCAGCTACGAGGGCTTTGAAGCTTTCTTT
TRBD1	.	TRBJ1-4	TRBV6-2/TRBV6-3	CASSSPLQGAATNEKLFF	TGTGCCAGCAGTTCTCCTCTACAGGGGGCTGCAACTAATGAAAAACTGTTTTTT
TRBD2	few	TRBJ2-1	TRBV20-1	CSAGTSGGVNEQFF	TGCAGTGCGGGGACTAGCGGGGGTGTCAATGAGCAGTTCTTC
.	few	TRBJ2-1	TRBV27	CASRQGPHEQFF	TGTGCCAGCAGACAGGGACCCCATGAGCAGTTCTTC
.	.	TRBJ1-5	TRBV20-1	CSAPLGNQPQHF	TGCAGTGCCCCTCTCGGGAATCAGCCCCAGCATTTT
.	few	TRBJ1-6	TRBV20-1	CSARDPRRESPLHF	TGCAGTGCTAGAGATCCTCGGAGGGAATCACCCCTCCACTTT
TRBD1	few	TRBJ2-7	TRBV5-4	CASSSGQGSYEQYF	TGTGCCAGCAGCTCGGGACAGGGATCCTACGAGCAGTACTTC
.	many	TRBJ2-5	TRBV7-2	CASSLYSRRGQETQYF	TGTGCCAGCAGCTTATATTCCAGGCGCGGCCAGGAGACCCAGTACTTC
TRBD1	many	TRBJ1-5	TRBV7-9	CASSLGDRARGPQHF	TGTGCCAGCAGCCTAGGAGACAGGGCCCGGGGGCCCCAGCATTTT
.	few	TRBJ2-7	TRBV7-9	CASSLNRGGEQYF	TGTGCCAGCAGCTTAAATAGGGGAGGAGAGCAGTACTTC
.	many	TRBJ2-7	TRBV12-3/TRBV12-4	CASSWRWAGIGEQYF	TGTGCCAGCAGTTGGAGATGGGCAGGAATTGGCGAGCAGTACTTC
TRBD1	few	TRBJ2-5	TRBV19	CASSSGTGVQETQYF	TGTGCCAGTAGCAGTGGGACAGGGGTCCAAGAGACCCAGTACTTC
.	.	TRBJ1-1	TRBV20-1	CSAQGVSGTEAFF	TGCAGTGCTCAAGGCGTGTCGGGGACTGAAGCTTTCTTT
TRBD1	few	TRBJ1-1	TRBV27	CASSVDRGNMNTEAFF	TGTGCCAGCAGTGTAGACAGGGGTAACATGAACACTGAAGCTTTCTTT
TRBD2	.	TRBJ2-1	TRBV12-3/TRBV12-4	CASSFSTSGGLYNEQFF	TGTGCCAGCAGTTTTAGTACTAGCGGGGGGCTATACAATGAGCAGTTCTTC
.	many	TRBJ1-6	TRBV7-9	CASSLDNSPLHF	TGTGCCAGCAGCCTCGATAATTCACCCCTCCACTTT
.	.	TRBJ1-1	TRBV19	CASSKHVNTEAFF	TGTGCCAGTAGTAAACATGTGAACACTGAAGCTTTCTTT
.	.	TRBJ2-7	TRBV20-1	CSATPFTGFAYEQYF	TGCAGTGCTACCCCGTTCACAGGGTTCGCCTACGAGCAGTACTTC
.	few	TRBJ1-4	TRBV7-1	CASSPTQAGSDEKLFF	TGTGCCAGCAGCCCAACTCAGGCAGGGTCGGACGAAAAACTGTTTTTT